Listed below are T cell receptor beta chains from one sample, sequenced in a study of a mutant IDH1 vaccine in newly diagnosed glioma. Profiling relied on immunoSEQ multiplex PCR, and the TCRdb table lists in-frame clones only, not all of them. The sample holds 45,000 to 70,000 clones, about 91% seen once. The sequences come from PBMCs, collected from a glioma patient treated with radiotherapy, temozolomide or both. The origin of the receptors is a man aged 45-65 years with glioma. Both conserved end residues are part of each CDR3. The D gene is left open where the match is weak. Clone size appears in some rows only: once, few, many, or a class for an expanded clone.

length	J	D	V	size	CDR3	DNA
14	TRBJ2-5	TRBD1	TRBV18	.	CASFRDRETETQYF	TGTGCCAGCTTCCGGGACAGGGAGACGGAGACCCAGTACTTC
14	TRBJ2-7	.	TRBV5-4	.	CASSLEGTPYEQYF	TGTGCCAGCAGCTTGGAAGGGACCCCCTACGAGCAGTACTTC
17	TRBJ2-2	TRBD2	TRBV9	.	CASSVTGGPVNTGELFF	TGTGCCAGCAGCGTGACGGGGGGGCCGGTGAACACCGGGGAGCTGTTTTTT
15	TRBJ2-1	.	TRBV25-1	.	CASSDVAGSRNEQFF	TGTGCCAGCAGTGACGTCGCGGGGTCGCGGAATGAGCAGTTCTTC
15	TRBJ1-2	TRBD1	TRBV5-1	few	CASSREDRGFDGYTF	TGCGCCAGCAGCAGGGAGGACAGGGGCTTCGACGGCTACACCTTC
15	TRBJ1-2	.	TRBV5-6	.	CASSLGGDGPYGYTF	TGTGCCAGCAGCTTGGGGGGTGACGGACCTTATGGCTACACCTTC
12	TRBJ2-3	.	TRBV19	.	CASSIRGDTQYF	TGTGCCAGTAGTATACGAGGAGATACGCAGTATTTT
15	TRBJ1-2	TRBD1	TRBV29-1	.	CSVEEGPGQGYGYTF	TGCAGCGTTGAAGAGGGGCCGGGACAGGGCTATGGCTACACCTTC
13	TRBJ2-7	.	TRBV9	.	CASSALPSGEQYF	TGTGCCAGCAGCGCCCTACCATCGGGCGAGCAGTACTTC
16	TRBJ2-5	TRBD1	TRBV6-1	once	CASSEGLTGGVKTQYF	TGTGCCAGCAGTGAAGGCCTGACAGGGGGCGTCAAGACCCAGTACTTC
15	TRBJ1-6	TRBD1	TRBV15	.	CATSRGQGGELPLHF	TGTGCCACCAGCAGAGGTCAGGGGGGTGAGTTACCCCTCCACTTT
15	TRBJ2-1	TRBD2	TRBV5-6	.	CASSSGTSGFNEQFF	TGTGCCAGCAGCTCCGGGACTAGCGGTTTCAATGAGCAGTTCTTC
15	TRBJ1-1	.	TRBV7-8	.	CASSPGPFEDTEAFF	TGTGCCAGCAGCCCGGGACCCTTTGAAGACACTGAAGCTTTCTTT
16	TRBJ1-1	TRBD1	TRBV9	.	CASSVGDRSMDTEAFF	TGTGCCAGCAGCGTAGGGGACAGGTCTATGGACACTGAAGCTTTCTTT
15	TRBJ2-7	.	TRBV6-5	.	CASSYAKVGGYEQYF	TGTGCCAGCAGTTACGCTAAAGTGGGCGGCTACGAGCAGTACTTC
11	TRBJ2-7	.	TRBV5-4	.	CAGEDGYEQYF	TGTGCCGGAGAAGACGGTTACGAGCAGTACTTC
16	TRBJ2-7	TRBD2	TRBV5-1	.	CASSLNPGGRGHEQYF	TGCGCCAGCAGCTTGAATCCGGGCGGGAGGGGCCACGAGCAGTACTTC
18	TRBJ2-1	.	TRBV19	.	CASSIGSEGPLIHNEQFF	TGTGCCAGTAGTATAGGATCGGAGGGGCCCCTAATCCACAATGAGCAGTTCTTC
16	TRBJ2-2	TRBD1	TRBV9	.	CASSVGTGGLTGELFF	TGTGCCAGCAGCGTAGGGACAGGGGGCCTTACCGGGGAGCTGTTTTTT
14	TRBJ2-5	TRBD2	TRBV27	.	CASSFHSRGETQYF	TGTGCCAGCAGTTTCCACTCGCGGGGGGAGACCCAGTACTTC
16	TRBJ2-1	.	TRBV14	.	CASSQLSDWDKDEQFF	TGTGCCAGCAGCCAGTTATCGGACTGGGATAAGGATGAGCAGTTCTTC
15	TRBJ1-3	.	TRBV4-1	.	CASSQVGDGGNTIYF	TGCGCCAGCAGCCAAGTGGGGGACGGTGGAAACACCATATATTTT
16	TRBJ2-5	.	TRBV7-2	.	CASSFIWGQEFETQYF	TGTGCCAGCAGCTTTATTTGGGGGCAGGAATTCGAGACCCAGTACTTC
13	TRBJ2-7	TRBD2	TRBV2	medium-sized	CASKLAGAYEQYF	TGTGCCAGCAAACTAGCGGGGGCCTACGAGCAGTACTTC
11	TRBJ2-3	TRBD2	TRBV20-1	.	CSAPPGGTQYF	TGCAGTGCTCCGCCGGGGGGTACGCAGTATTTT
13	TRBJ2-3	.	TRBV19	.	CASSIGGPKRQYF	TGTGCCAGTAGTATAGGGGGGCCGAAAAGGCAGTATTTT
12	TRBJ1-2	TRBD1	TRBV30	.	CAWSVTGYGYTF	TGTGCCTGGAGTGTGACAGGGTATGGCTACACCTTC
17	TRBJ2-1	.	TRBV15	once	CATSRAPDRISYNEQFF	TGTGCCACCAGCAGAGCCCCCGACCGGATATCCTACAATGAGCAGTTCTTC
12	TRBJ2-7	.	TRBV29-1	.	CSVAGFSYEQYF	TGCAGCGTCGCAGGGTTCTCCTACGAGCAGTACTTC
18	TRBJ2-1	.	TRBV5-1	once	CASSFRADRSGIYNEQFF	TGCGCCAGCAGCTTTAGAGCCGACCGTAGCGGAATCTACAATGAGCAGTTCTTC